The rows below give T cell receptor beta chains drawn from one sample of a study of OX40 agonist ivuxolimab in advanced cancers. TCRdb keeps only in-frame clones here, not all; method: immunoSEQ multiplex PCR. The repertoire holds about 100,000 clones, with roughly 90% as singletons. This specimen consisted of CD4+ or CD8+ T cells sorted from blood, obtained in a trial of the OX40 agonist ivuxolimab. The receptor set was obtained from an adult with an advanced solid tumor such as melanoma, head and neck, liver or kidney cancer. Each CDR3 is given with its conserved first and last residue. The D gene is left open where the match is weak. Size is stated for part of the rows, as once, few or many counts, or as a class when the clone is expanded.

v_gene	abundance	j_gene	d_gene	CDR3aa	CDR3nt
TRBV10-1	-	TRBJ2-7	-	CAIKHSYEQYF	TGCGCTATCAAACACTCCTACGAGCAGTACTTC
TRBV30	-	TRBJ1-2	TRBD1	CAWSLMTGTGAGGYTF	TGTGCCTGGAGTTTGATGACCGGGACAGGGGCGGGAGGCTACACCTTC
TRBV2	-	TRBJ1-2	-	CASKSTGSYGYTF	TGTGCCAGCAAGAGTACAGGAAGCTATGGCTACACCTTC
TRBV7-9	-	TRBJ2-7	-	CASSLRGHQYF	TGTGCCAGCAGCCTCCGGGGGCATCAGTACTTC
TRBV28	-	TRBJ2-7	TRBD2	CASRQRLAGAYEQYF	TGTGCCAGCAGACAGAGACTAGCGGGAGCTTACGAGCAGTACTTC
TRBV18	-	TRBJ2-3	-	CASSPDSTDTQYF	TGTGCCAGCTCACCCGACAGCACAGATACGCAGTATTTT
TRBV10-3	-	TRBJ1-1	-	CAIQMNTEAFF	TGTGCCATCCAGATGAACACTGAAGCTTTCTTT
TRBV6-1	-	TRBJ1-6	-	CASDSPLHF	TGTGCCAGCGATTCACCCCTCCACTTT
TRBV19	-	TRBJ1-6	TRBD1	CASRTGEGSPLHF	TGTGCCAGTAGAACAGGGGAGGGATCACCCCTCCACTTT
TRBV29-1	-	TRBJ2-3	TRBD1	CSVAARDRGTDTQYF	TGCAGCGTTGCGGCCCGGGACAGGGGTACAGATACGCAGTATTTT
TRBV2	-	TRBJ2-5	-	CASRGTRAETQYF	TGTGCCAGCCGTGGGACCCGGGCGGAGACCCAGTACTTC
TRBV18	once	TRBJ2-6	TRBD1	CASSAPTGPGANVLTF	TGTGCCAGCTCAGCACCGACAGGGCCCGGGGCCAACGTCCTGACTTTC
TRBV5-8	-	TRBJ2-2	-	CASSRTVPARGELFF	TGTGCCAGCAGCAGGACAGTCCCTGCTCGCGGGGAGCTGTTTTTT
TRBV4-1	-	TRBJ2-7	-	CASSQDNPGYYEQYF	TGCGCCAGCAGCCAAGATAACCCGGGATACTACGAGCAGTACTTC
TRBV5-1	-	TRBJ1-1	-	CASSPGPGLARSTEAFF	TGCGCCAGCAGCCCAGGCCCGGGCCTAGCCCGGAGCACTGAAGCTTTCTTT
TRBV5-1	-	TRBJ2-5	-	CASGGGSEKYQETQYF	TGCGCCTCCGGGGGTGGGTCGGAGAAGTACCAAGAGACCCAGTACTTC
TRBV10-3	-	TRBJ1-1	-	CASRTSMSTEAFF	TGTGCCTCCAGGACAAGCATGAGCACTGAAGCTTTCTTT
TRBV11-2	-	TRBJ2-1	-	CASSLVSNVNEQFF	TGTGCCAGCAGCTTAGTGTCCAACGTAAATGAGCAGTTCTTC
TRBV6-6	-	TRBJ1-5	-	CASSYRESLSEAQHF	TGTGCCAGCAGTTACCGGGAGTCTTTAAGTGAAGCCCAGCATTTT
TRBV5-4	few	TRBJ2-5	-	CASSKTEQQETQYF	TGTGCCAGCAGCAAAACAGAACAGCAAGAGACCCAGTACTTC
TRBV29-1	-	TRBJ2-1	TRBD2	CSVGTSGSSHEQFF	TGCAGCGTCGGGACTAGCGGGAGTAGCCATGAGCAGTTCTTC
TRBV19	-	TRBJ1-6	-	CASSQPTPSPLHF	TGTGCCAGTAGTCAACCGACACCTTCACCCCTCCACTTT
TRBV16	once	TRBJ2-1	-	CASSPPRGYNEQFF	TGTGCCAGCAGCCCCCCCCGAGGGTACAATGAGCAGTTCTTC
TRBV5-1	-	TRBJ1-4	-	CASSLGRALINEKLFF	TGCGCCAGCAGCTTAGGTCGTGCACTCATTAATGAAAAACTGTTTTTT
TRBV6-4	-	TRBJ1-1	TRBD1	CASSSKTGGRTEAFF	TGTGCCAGCAGTTCCAAGACAGGGGGAAGGACTGAAGCTTTCTTT
TRBV11-2	few	TRBJ2-1	-	CASSLGGTGEQFF	TGTGCCAGCAGCTTGGGGGGCACAGGTGAGCAGTTCTTC
TRBV30	-	TRBJ2-7	-	CAWRPPRPGEQYF	TGTGCCTGGAGACCCCCCCGACCGGGGGAGCAGTACTTC
TRBV18	-	TRBJ2-5	-	CASSPPGETQYF	TGTGCCAGCTCACCACCGGGCGAGACCCAGTACTTC
TRBV11-2	-	TRBJ2-2	-	CASSMNRGQIHPGELFF	TGTGCCAGCAGCATGAACCGGGGGCAGATCCATCCCGGGGAGCTGTTTTTT
TRBV11-3	-	TRBJ2-3	TRBD2	CASSLGPAGAHTQYF	TGTGCCAGCAGCTTAGGACCGGCGGGAGCACATACGCAGTATTTT
TRBV4-2	-	TRBJ1-1	TRBD1	CASSQGTGVRAEAFF	TGTGCCAGCAGCCAAGGAACAGGGGTTAGAGCTGAAGCTTTCTTT
TRBV19	once	TRBJ2-3	-	CASSWADAQSSTDTQYF	TGTGCCAGTAGTTGGGCGGATGCACAGTCTAGCACAGATACGCAGTATTTT
TRBV28	-	TRBJ2-5	-	CATRPPARPLTQYF	TGTGCCACCCGACCCCCTGCGCGCCCATTGACCCAGTACTTC
TRBV4-1	-	TRBJ2-4	-	CASSQRGVGWGVQYF	TGCGCCAGCAGCCAACGAGGCGTGGGGTGGGGGGTTCAGTACTTC
TRBV19	-	TRBJ1-4	-	CASSIGERRLFF	TGTGCCAGTAGTATTGGGGAACGCCGACTGTTTTTT
TRBV27	-	TRBJ1-4	-	CASSLYRAGGRNEKLFF	TGTGCCAGCAGTTTATACAGGGCGGGAGGCCGGAATGAAAAACTGTTTTTT
TRBV7-8	-	TRBJ2-5	-	CASSLQETQYF	TGTGCCAGCAGCTTGCAAGAGACCCAGTACTTC
TRBV9	-	TRBJ2-3	-	CASSVGAALGDTQYF	TGTGCCAGCAGCGTAGGGGCGGCGTTAGGGGATACGCAGTATTTT
TRBV6-5	-	TRBJ2-5	-	CASSYTGRQETQYF	TGTGCCAGCAGTTACACAGGGCGGCAGGAGACCCAGTACTTC
TRBV30	once	TRBJ2-3	-	CAGKRTSTDTQYF	TGTGCCGGGAAGAGAACTAGCACAGATACGCAGTATTTT
TRBV5-8	-	TRBJ2-3	TRBD2	CASPSEFSGTPTSDTQYF	TGTGCCAGCCCTTCCGAGTTTAGCGGGACCCCAACGTCAGATACGCAGTATTTT
TRBV19	-	TRBJ2-2	TRBD2	CASSIGGRNTGELFF	TGTGCCAGTAGTATTGGCGGGAGAAACACCGGGGAGCTGTTTTTT
TRBV30	-	TRBJ1-4	-	CAWSTGEKLFF	TGTGCCTGGAGTACAGGCGAAAAACTGTTTTTT
TRBV5-1	few	TRBJ1-2	-	CASSLGPDNMSVYGYTF	TGCGCCAGCAGCTTGGGTCCCGATAACATGAGCGTTTATGGCTACACCTTC
TRBV6-5	-	TRBJ1-1	-	CASSPHGPGAIEAFF	TGTGCCAGCAGTCCTCATGGACCGGGTGCGATTGAAGCTTTCTTT
TRBV28	-	TRBJ2-3	TRBD2	CASSPAGGYGRRSTDTQYF	TGTGCCAGCAGTCCTGCCGGAGGTTACGGGAGGCGGAGCACAGATACGCAGTATTTT
TRBV5-1	-	TRBJ2-2	-	CASSLVEKGGELFF	TGCGCCAGCAGCTTGGTGGAAAAGGGCGGGGAGCTGTTTTTT
TRBV5-1	-	TRBJ2-7	-	CASSFRPRTYEQYF	TGCGCCAGCAGCTTTAGGCCCCGAACCTACGAGCAGTACTTC
TRBV19	-	TRBJ1-5	-	CASSMGAPGGNQPQHF	TGTGCCAGTAGTATGGGGGCCCCGGGTGGCAATCAGCCCCAGCATTTT
TRBV6-5	-	TRBJ1-1	-	CAAMGAAEAFF	TGTGCCGCAATGGGGGCGGCTGAAGCTTTCTTT
TRBV6-4	-	TRBJ2-3	TRBD2	CASSPTSGPHTQYF	TGTGCCAGCAGCCCGACTAGCGGTCCTCATACGCAGTATTTT
TRBV27	-	TRBJ2-7	TRBD2	CASSFTTSGRYEQYF	TGTGCCAGCAGTTTTACGACTAGCGGGAGGTACGAGCAGTACTTC
TRBV6-1	-	TRBJ1-6	-	CASSPQGGNSPLHF	TGTGCCAGCAGTCCACAGGGAGGGAATTCACCCCTCCACTTT
TRBV11-2	-	TRBJ2-7	TRBD1	CASSFRTGGGLVSYEQYF	TGTGCCAGCAGCTTTAGGACAGGGGGAGGGTTAGTATCCTACGAGCAGTACTTC
TRBV21-1	-	TRBJ2-4	-	CASSRDRGLAKNIQYF	TGTGCCAGCAGCAGGGACAGAGGACTAGCCAAAAACATTCAGTACTTC
TRBV11-3	-	TRBJ1-3	-	CASSQDSSSGNTIYF	TGTGCCAGCAGCCAGGACAGTTCCTCTGGAAACACCATATATTTT